This TCR beta chain originates from a study of T and B cells in COVID-19 patients. TRB rearrangements were amplified by multiplex PCR with BIOMED2 TRB-A/B primers. TCRdb re-called the multiplex PCR reads with MiXCR, one entry per CDR3 protein. Of 8,000 to 8,500 distinct CDR3 sequences listed, 40% to 45% are singletons. Germline V CDR1 and CDR2: LNHDA, SQIVND (reference sequence). Trimming removed 7 bases at V and 8 bases at J, with 23 bases between. There are 15 residues in the CDR3. Blood genomic DNA input for TRB amplification was roughly 220-500 ng. The sample was blood. The rearrangement uses TRBV19 and TRBJ1-2, with a tentative D call TRBD1 (6 bases). This TCR came from a human donor who had recovered from COVID-19. The CDR3 loop is CASTLPGHQSRGYTF. For the CDR3, the DNA is TGTGCCAGTACCCTACCGGGACATCAGTCTCGGGGCTACACCTTC.